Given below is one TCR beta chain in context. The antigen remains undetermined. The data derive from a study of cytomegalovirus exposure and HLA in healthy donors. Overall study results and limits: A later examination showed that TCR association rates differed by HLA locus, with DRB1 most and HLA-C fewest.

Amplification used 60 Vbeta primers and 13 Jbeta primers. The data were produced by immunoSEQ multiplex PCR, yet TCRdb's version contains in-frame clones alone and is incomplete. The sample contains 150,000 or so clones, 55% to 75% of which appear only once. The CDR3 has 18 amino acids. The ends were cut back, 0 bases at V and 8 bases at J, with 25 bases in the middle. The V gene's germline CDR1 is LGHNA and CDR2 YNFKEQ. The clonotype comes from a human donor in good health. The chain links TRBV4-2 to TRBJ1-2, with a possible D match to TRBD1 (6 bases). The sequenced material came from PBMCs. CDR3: CASSQDPGGGPRQEGYTF. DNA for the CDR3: TGTGCCAGCAGCCAAGATCCCGGGGGGGGCCCACGGCAGGAGGGCTACACCTTC.